This T cell receptor beta chain was profiled in a study of blood T cell repertoires in COVID-19 (dated by TCRdb to 2018 to 2020). Looking at the study overall: Collaborator samples came from the United States, Italy and Spain and covered acute and convalescent phases of COVID-19. The prospective study material was composed of cDNA or gDNA derived from T cells, B-cell-depleted T cells, or PBMCs. The dataset comprised deeply sampled blood TCRbeta repertoires from subjects exposed to, actively infected with, or recovered from COVID-19. The repertoires were made available in a free public database intended to serve as a resource for research on the immune response to SARS-CoV-2. Samples came from the ongoing ImmuneRACE study (first 160 participants) plus 1,254 subjects from 6 global collaborators. Sample metadata almost always included a de-identified subject ID, COVID-19 status, age in years and sex. Where available, HLA class I and class II types were taken from metadata supplied by the sample provider and were not determined by assay-based typing. Study-wide findings and limitations: The amount of clinical and demographic metadata varied by source and participant and was provided uncurated.

There are 14 amino acids in the CDR3, from cysteine to phenylalanine inclusive. Only CDR3 DNA remains: 42 bases, in frame from the first base. CDR1 SGHTA and CDR2 FQGTGA are derived from the germline V gene. V is pared back by 3 bases and J by 1 base, with 6 bases lying between the germline termini. TCRbeta CDR3 regions were amplified from genomic DNA by means of the immunoSEQ Assay, a bias-controlled multiplex PCR. In the source study's methods: Nucleated cell counts per sample were estimated from amplification of reference gene primers within the assay. To quantify the absolute abundance of each unique TCRbeta CDR3 rearrangement, sequence reads were collapsed and filtered. For each sample, productive Simpson clonality was calculated as the square root of Simpson's diversity index across productive rearrangements. Imported from immuneACCESS, the table was reduced by TCRdb to in-frame sequences with V and J called. These copies leave out some clones; in studies compared against another copy, an unresolved V gene accounts for under half, and the cause of the remainder is not known. V and J calls and clone size are copied from that table; D and trimming were computed from the DNA. Counted in this sample were some 54,000 clones; roughly 87% of them appeared once. The leading ten clones occupy about 2% of the sample.

On this clone: Its antigen remains undetermined. Base qualities are not at hand, and no much larger clone is one base apart.

Whole blood was collected in K2EDTA tubes by collaborating institutions according to the institutions' own protocols. For TCRbeta analysis, collaborators shipped samples as frozen whole blood, isolated PBMCs, or DNA extracted from either of those sample types. This clonotype originated in a woman aged 60 to 75 with acute or convalescent COVID-19. Sequences were obtained from peripheral blood. This sequence uses TRBV7-3 and TRBJ2-2; a tentative D match to TRBD1 spans 6 bases. The CDR3 region: CASSLGQNTGELFF. The DNA reads as follows: TGTGCCAGCAGCTTGGGACAGAACACCGGGGAGCTGTTTTTT.